This T cell receptor beta chain was profiled in a study of T cell responses to AZD1222 COVID-19 vaccine listed by TCRdb under 2021. As for the study more broadly: Because spike-specific TCR depth and breadth did not differ between the two schedules, AZD1222 recipients who got a second dose at roughly 4 weeks were pooled with those who got a second dose at roughly 12 weeks. Enrollment into the trials was organized by age into subgroups of 18-55, 56-69 and 70-plus years, and those subgroups contained about 160, 30 and 59 TCR-sequenced participants, respectively. TCR sequencing was performed for about 240 trial participants, of whom 200 to 210 were given two doses of AZD1222 and some 26 were given two doses of MenACWY control vaccine.

The germline V gene (reference sequence) yields SGHNT for CDR1 and YYREEE for CDR2. The V end loses 4 bases and the J end loses 4 bases, and a stretch of 8 bases separates them. The CDR3 starts with the cysteine, ends with the phenylalanine, and has 12 residues. This entry keeps only the CDR3 DNA: 36 bases, framed from base 1. In the case of this clone: Its specific antigen is unknown. Base qualities are not provided; no much larger clone lies one nucleotide away.

The CDR3 regions of human TCRbeta chains were subjected to immunosequencing. The authors processed their data as follows. Repertoire TCRs were checked for matches against a reference library of SARS-CoV-2-specific TCRs that had been generated using the MIRA antigen-specificity platform. Breadth was defined as the fraction of unique TCRs that were SARS-CoV-2-associated. Depth was defined as the fraction of total T cells that were SARS-CoV-2-associated. Using the MIRA data, every spike-specific TCR was mapped to the spike region that the TCR reacted to and assigned to either a CD4 or a CD8 class. Log10-transformed breadth and depth values were compared by one-way ANOVA with Sidak's multiple comparisons tests. TCRdb took over this immuneACCESS table, retaining in-frame rearrangements with V and J assigned. Such tables are incomplete; in checked studies, under half of the missing clones stem from an unresolved V gene, and the remainder is unexplained. V and J calls and clone size are as listed in that table; D and trimming were resolved from the DNA. The sample profile shows around 160,000 clones; about 88% of them were found once. The ten largest clones take up approximately 5.1% of the sample.

The research as a whole found: Participants were mostly white British, with more females than males. The authors suggested clonal diversity may have been underestimated. Only 5 to 7 AZD1222 recipients were SARS-CoV-2 seropositive at baseline, limiting conclusions about previously exposed vaccinees. Because no day 14 peak-response samples were available, the repertoires could be characterized only after the peak T cell response. In the small 56-69-year group, the increase in depth fell short of significance, most likely because of low power. Vaccine-associated CD4 TCRs spanned the whole spike protein, with dominant responses in regions 160-218 and 743-854. Reportedly, close to half of the unique spike-specific TCRs recognized epitopes lying outside the regions that are mutated in the B.1.351 and B.1.1.7 variants. After two AZD1222 doses, spike-specific TCR breadth and depth were significantly higher than at day 0 and than in MenACWY recipients.

In the paper's terms, the time point label means: baseline before first vaccination. Vaccinee samples came from UK trials COV001 and COV002, including a single-blind randomized controlled phase 2/3 trial of AZD1222 (ChAdOx1 nCoV-19) in healthy adults. For TCRbeta chain sequencing, PBMC samples were collected from trial participants at day 0 and at day 28 after the second dose. This receptor was taken from an adult in good health. The input for sequencing was peripheral blood, taken on day 0 of AZD1222 vaccination. The receptor chain draws on TRBV5-4 and TRBJ1-2; the D gene cannot be named for sure. The CDR3 loop reads CASSRPGYGYTF. The DNA reads as follows: TGTGCCAGCAGCCGTCCAGGCTATGGCTACACCTTC.